One sample yielded the 32 T cell receptor beta chains listed below, sequenced in a study of blood T cell repertoires in COVID-19. The repertoire was sequenced with immunoSEQ multiplex PCR; TCRdb's copy has only in-frame clones and lacks some. The sample consists of 150,000 or so clones, 76% of them appearing once. Sequencing was done on a sample of peripheral blood. The origin of the receptors is an elderly woman with active or convalescent COVID-19.

V usage is TRBV28 and J usage is TRBJ2-7; 9 positions match TRBD2. Germline V CDR1 and CDR2: MDHEN, SYDVKM. V dropped 3 bases and J dropped 4; count of bases not matched to a gene: 10. The CDR3 totals 16 residues. The CDR3 bases are TGTGCCAGCAGTTTTTGGCCCAGCGGGGGGAAATACGAGCAGTACTTC. Translated, it gives CASSFWPSGGKYEQYF.

This chain uses TRBV11-3 with TRBJ2-1; D gene unclear. Germline V lookup: CDR1 SGHNT, CDR2 YENEEA. V lost 0 bases, J lost 5 bases, and 5 bases lay in between. This CDR3 spans 13 amino acids. DNA for the CDR3: TGTGCCAGCAGCTTAGAGAGAAACAATGAGCAGTTCTTC. This translates into CASSLERNNEQFF.

The chain has TRBV19 and TRBJ1-1; no reliable D call. From germline, CDR1 is LNHDA and CDR2 SQIVND (reference sequence). This CDR3 region has 13 residues. With 3 bases removed from V and 2 bases from J, the gap between germline ends came to 7 bases. The CDR3 region has the DNA TGTGCCAGTAGTATTGGCCCTAACACTGAAGCTTTCTTT. Its translation: CASSIGPNTEAFF.

The rearrangement joins TRBV12-3 or TRBV12-4 to TRBJ2-7; a weak D match, TRBD1 (6 bases). The V end lost 7 bases, the J end lost 1 base, and 11 bases lay between the germline ends. This CDR3 is 13 amino acids long. The CDR3 sequence: CASTGDTSYEQYF. Here the CDR3 DNA reads TGTGCCAGCACCGGGGACACTTCCTACGAGCAGTACTTC.

The gene calls are TRBV28 and TRBJ2-7, with a tentative D call TRBD1 (5 bases). The germline gives CDR1 MDHEN, CDR2 SYDVKM. The V end lost 1 base, the J end lost 7 bases, and 14 bases lay between the germline ends. This CDR3 region has 14 residues. This CDR3 reads CASSLSQGRREQYF. For the CDR3, the DNA is TGTGCCAGCAGTTTATCCCAGGGCCGCAGAGAGCAGTACTTC.

This chain links TRBV3-1 (or the pseudogene TRBV3-2) with TRBJ2-2, with D perhaps matching TRBD1 (5 bases). V gave up 0 bases and J gave up 1 base, with 18 bases separating them. The CDR3 spans 19 residues. Germline CDR1 reads LGHDT; CDR2 reads YNNKEL (reference sequence). CDR3 loop: CASSQDFGLARENTGELFF. The CDR3 region has the DNA TGTGCCAGCAGCCAAGATTTTGGATTGGCCAGGGAGAACACCGGGGAGCTGTTTTTT.

This clone was detected once. This chain uses TRBV29-1 with TRBJ1-2, with 8 bases matching TRBD1. V shed 6 bases, J shed 4 bases, and the junction held 1 base outside the gene matches. Germline V gene lookup returns CDR1 SQVTM and CDR2 ANQGSEA. The CDR3 totals 11 residues. The CDR3 coding sequence is TGCAGCGTGGACAGGGTCTATGGCTACACCTTC. This gives the protein CSVDRVYGYTF.

The rearrangement joins TRBV28 to TRBJ1-5; D gene uncertain. CDR3 length: 17 residues. The V gene's germline CDR1 is MDHEN and CDR2 SYDVKM. With 5 bases removed from V and 7 bases from J, the gap between germline ends came to 24 bases. In nucleotides, the CDR3 is TGTGCCAGCAGTACCCCGGGAACATCGGTCGTTGACCAGCCCCAGCATTTT. This sequence encodes CASSTPGTSVVDQPQHF.

V is TRBV28 and J is TRBJ2-7; TRBD1 matches at 7 bases. This CDR3 region has 15 residues. The V gene's germline CDR1 is MDHEN and CDR2 SYDVKM. After removal of 5 bases from V and 3 bases from J, the junction contained 10 bases not matched to a gene. The CDR3 nucleotides are TGTGCCAGCAGTCGTACAGGGGTCTTCAGCTACGAGCAGTACTTC. It is translated as CASSRTGVFSYEQYF.

V gene TRBV19 combines with J gene TRBJ1-5; 12 nucleotides match TRBD1. Trimming took 3 bases from V and 4 from J; bases not matched to a gene: 10. Germline V gives CDR1 LNHDA, CDR2 SQIVND (reference sequence). This CDR3 spans 18 amino acids. This chain's CDR3 is CASSMFPGQGASNQPQHF. CDR3 bases: TGTGCCAGTAGTATGTTCCCGGGACAGGGGGCTTCTAATCAGCCCCAGCATTTT.

J is TRBJ2-7 and V is TRBV7-2; 10 bases are shared with TRBD2. The CDR3 runs to 16 residues. Germline V gene lookup returns CDR1 SGHTA and CDR2 FQGNSA. Germline trimming cut 6 bases from V and 4 bases from J; bases unmatched to any gene: 12. The CDR3 sequence is CASRRRTSGTPYEQYF. The CDR3 region has the DNA TGTGCCAGCAGACGGCGGACTAGCGGAACACCTTACGAGCAGTACTTC.

This clone showed up just a few times. The chain joins TRBV5-1 to TRBJ2-1; D might be TRBD2 (7 bases). Trimming shortened V by 5 bases and J by 12 bases, and 21 bases separated the two germline ends. The CDR3 extends over 14 amino acids. Germline values: CDR1 SGHRS, CDR2 YFSETQ. CDR3 sequence: CASRSGGGRVGQFF. CDR3 sequence (DNA): TGCGCCAGCAGGTCCGGCGGGGGCCGGGTTGGGCAGTTCTTC.

V gene TRBV28 combines with J gene TRBJ2-5; 7 nucleotides match TRBD2. Per germline, CDR1 MDHEN and CDR2 SYDVKM. This CDR3 has 14 residues. Losses at the gene ends were 3 bases for V and 1 base for J; bases not matched to a gene: 2. The CDR3 spells CASSFGGTQETQYF. In DNA, the CDR3 is TGTGCCAGCAGTTTCGGGGGGACCCAAGAGACCCAGTACTTC.

The CDR3 protein is CASSLATGVSDTEAFF. Here the CDR3 DNA reads TGCGCCAGCAGCTTGGCGACAGGGGTAAGCGACACTGAAGCTTTCTTT. V and J are TRBV5-1 and TRBJ1-1, with 8 bases matching TRBD1. V was clipped by 0 bases and J by 3 bases; unmatched bases: 7. The CDR3 covers 16 residues. The V gene's germline CDR1 is SGHRS and CDR2 YFSETQ. Based on the CDR3 plus reference TRBV5-1 and TRBJ1-1, the full variable domain is KAGVTQTPRYLIKTRGQQVTLSCSPISGHRSVSWYQQTPGQGLQFLFEYFSETQRNKGNFPGRFSGRQFSNSRSEMNVSTLELGDSALYLCASSLATGVSDTEAFFGQGTRLTVV.

This clone was observed a few times. V is TRBV3-1 (or the pseudogene TRBV3-2) and J is TRBJ1-1; D is uncertain. V lost 3 bases and J lost 6, with 11 bases in between. Germline CDR1 reads LGHDT; CDR2 reads YNNKEL (reference sequence). This CDR3 has 13 residues. The CDR3 sequence: CASSHGALPEAFF. CDR3 DNA sequence: TGTGCCAGCAGCCATGGAGCTCTACCTGAAGCTTTCTTT.

This sequence joins TRBV6-4 and TRBJ1-5, with TRBD1 matching over 8 bases. CDR1 is MRHNA, CDR2 SNTAGT, per germline. The CDR3 totals 19 residues. J lost 0 bases, V lost 5 bases, and 15 bases had no gene match. CDR3 amino acids: CASSSLRTGPNISNQPQHF. The CDR3 DNA follows: TGTGCCAGCAGTTCACTTCGGACAGGGCCTAATATTAGCAATCAGCCCCAGCATTTT.

The V and J genes are TRBV4-3 and TRBJ1-5; D is unresolved. Germline V lookup: CDR1 LGHNA, CDR2 YSLEER. This CDR3 is built from 16 residues. V was shortened by 0 bases and J by 0 bases, with 9 bases between the two germline ends. The CDR3 sequence: CASSQDLVNSNQPQHF. The CDR3 DNA reads TGCGCCAGCAGCCAAGATCTCGTTAATAGCAATCAGCCCCAGCATTTT.

The CDR3 DNA reads as TGTGCCAGCAGTCCGGTGGGGGGAAACTATGGCTACACCTTC. Translation: CASSPVGGNYGYTF. V and J are TRBV7-2 and TRBJ1-2; weak D call: TRBD1 (5 bases). The CDR3 contains 14 residues. The V and J ends lost 6 bases and 2 bases respectively, with 13 bases between them. Germline-derived CDR1 and CDR2 are SGHTA and FQGNSA.

This clone ranks as medium-sized. The rearrangement joins TRBV6-9 to TRBJ1-5, with a weak D call TRBD1 (6 bases). Germline-derived CDR1 and CDR2 are MNHGY and SVAAGI. The V end lost 8 bases, the J end lost 5 bases, and 13 bases lay between the germline ends. This CDR3 comprises 13 residues. The CDR3 spells CASFRGGDQPQHF. The CDR3 bases are TGTGCCAGCTTCCGGGGGGGCGATCAGCCCCAGCATTTT.

The chain couples TRBV7-2 to TRBJ2-6; perhaps TRBD2 as D (6 bases). The CDR3 is 15 residues long. Trimming left V 10 bases short and J 0 bases short, with 13 bases between. Germline V lookup: CDR1 SGHTA, CDR2 FQGNSA. The CDR3 DNA sequence: TGTGCCAACGGGGGATCCAGCTCTGGGGCCAACGTCCTGACTTTC. The encoded protein is CANGGSSSGANVLTF.

In this sample, this clone turned up a few times. The chain couples TRBV3-1 (or the pseudogene TRBV3-2) to TRBJ2-1, with a tentative D call TRBD2 (5 bases). Trimming pared 2 bases from V and 9 bases from J, leaving 5 bases between. Germline CDR1 is LGHDT and CDR2 is YNNKEL (reference sequence). The CDR3 length is 11 residues. This CDR3 reads CASSQRGEQFF. CDR3 DNA: TGTGCCAGCAGCCAACGGGGTGAGCAGTTCTTC.

The genes are TRBV2 and TRBJ1-6, with 7 nucleotides matching TRBD1. The CDR3 extends over 15 amino acids. In germline, CDR1 is SNHLY, CDR2 FYNNEI. V lost 6 bases to trimming and J lost 4 bases; unmatched junction nucleotides: 6. The CDR3 nucleotides read TGTGCCAGCAGCAGGGACAGATTTTATAATTCACCCCTCCACTTT. This encodes CASSRDRFYNSPLHF.

This clone occurred a few times. The genes are TRBV13 and TRBJ1-2, with TRBD1 as a possible D gene (6 bases). The CDR3 is made up of 16 amino acids. Looked up from germline, CDR1 is PRHDT and CDR2 is FYEKMQ (reference sequence). The germline V and J ends were trimmed by 0 bases and 4 bases, with 15 bases remaining between them. CDR3 nucleotide sequence: TGTGCCAGCAGCTTAGGGGGGCAGGGGCGAGTCTATGGCTACACCTTC. It yields the protein CASSLGGQGRVYGYTF.

The chain has TRBV30 and TRBJ2-3, with D possibly matching TRBD2 (6 bases). V was trimmed by 0 bases and J by 0 bases, leaving 10 bases between them. Germline V gene data show CDR1 as GTSNPN and CDR2 as SVGIG (reference sequence). CDR3 length equals 15 residues. The CDR3 DNA reads TGTGCCTGGAGTGTAGGAGGGGCTAGCACAGATACGCAGTATTTT. Protein: CAWSVGGASTDTQYF.

This chain links TRBV6-1 with TRBJ2-1, with 7 bases fitting TRBD2. Per the germline V gene, CDR1 is MNHNS and CDR2 is SASEGT. This CDR3 is built from 17 residues. The junction had 9 bases not matched to a gene; V was cut back by 3 bases and J by 1 base. The chain's CDR3 is CASSDRTSGLSYNEQFF. The CDR3 DNA reads as TGTGCCAGCAGTGATAGGACTAGTGGGCTTTCCTACAATGAGCAGTTCTTC.

This clone was recorded once. This chain joins TRBV18 and TRBJ1-1, with 8 nucleotides matching TRBD1. Trimming removed 1 base from V and 7 bases from J; junction bases left unmatched: 8. Germline V CDR1 and CDR2: KGHSH, LQKENI. This CDR3 is built from 15 residues. The CDR3 loop is CASSPQDRGYSEAFF. The CDR3 coding sequence is TGTGCCAGCTCACCACAAGACAGGGGATATAGTGAAGCTTTCTTT.

This clone was seen many times. The V gene is TRBV5-1, the J gene TRBJ1-3, with 9 bases identical to TRBD1. This CDR3 has 14 residues. V was pared by 5 bases and J by 4 bases, with 4 bases of the junction left unmatched. Germline V CDR1 and CDR2: SGHRS, YFSETQ. In DNA form, the CDR3 reads TGCGCCAGCAGTTCTGGGACAGGGGGAAACACCATATATTTT. Translating gives CASSSGTGGNTIYF.

The rearrangement uses TRBV6-5 and TRBJ1-2; the match to TRBD1 covers 7 bases. The V segment lost 8 bases and the J segment 5 bases; nucleotides outside the gene matches: 8. The length of the CDR3 is 13 residues. The germline gives CDR1 MNHEY, CDR2 SVGAGI. The CDR3 bases are TGTGCCAGCCGTACAGGGGTTATATATGGCTACACCTTC. It is translated as CASRTGVIYGYTF.

This chain links TRBV6-5 with TRBJ2-7, with 9 positions matching TRBD1. CDR1 is MNHEY, CDR2 SVGAGI, per germline. This CDR3 is built from 14 residues. After removal of 6 bases from V and 5 bases from J, the junction contained 8 bases not matched to a gene. The CDR3 nucleotides are TGTGCCAGCAGGACCGGGACAGGGAGGGACGAGCAGTACTTC. Residues: CASRTGTGRDEQYF.

This clone was recorded a few times. The chain is built from TRBV18 and TRBJ2-7, with a tentative D call TRBD2 (5 bases). CDR1 and CDR2 (germline): KGHSH, LQKENI. CDR3 length: 14 amino acids. V shed 1 base and J shed 7 bases, with 14 bases lying between them. Here the CDR3 DNA reads TGTGCCAGCTCACCACGTTCGGGTCCGGGGGAGCAGTACTTC. Its translation: CASSPRSGPGEQYF.

The chain uses TRBV3-1 (or the pseudogene TRBV3-2) and TRBJ2-7, with 9 nucleotides matching TRBD1. Germline V gives CDR1 LGHDT, CDR2 YNNKEL (reference sequence). The CDR3 extends over 15 amino acids. Germline trimming cut 4 bases from V and 6 bases from J; bases unmatched to any gene: 10. The CDR3 DNA reads TGTGCCAGCAGCCCCGGGACAGGGCACGTCTCCGAGCAGTACTTC. Protein product: CASSPGTGHVSEQYF.

The rearrangement links TRBV10-2 to TRBJ1-6, with D uncertain. Germline CDR1 and CDR2: WSHSY and SAAADI. CDR3 length: 16 amino acids. The ends were cut back, 3 bases at V and 6 bases at J, with 15 bases in the middle. The CDR3 DNA follows: TGCGCCAGCAGTGAAACGGAGTTCAAGGCTAATTCACCCCTCCACTTT. Its translation is CASSETEFKANSPLHF.